A selection of T cell receptor beta chains follows, all from one sample in a study of blood T cell repertoires in COVID-19. Sequenced by immunoSEQ multiplex PCR; TCRdb stores in-frame clones only, minus some. The top ten clones hold over 6% of a sample with some 110,000 clones, about 80% of them seen once. The sample consisted of peripheral blood. These receptors were obtained from a man between 65 and 79 years old with active or convalescent COVID-19. Each CDR3 is given with its conserved first and last residue. D genes are given only for firm matches. Rows give clone size only sometimes, using once, few, many, or a class for an expanded clone.

D,V,size,J,DNA,CDR3
-,TRBV7-2,-,TRBJ2-7,TGTGCCAGCAGCCGCAGGGGGGTGAATCCCTACGAGCAGTACTTC,CASSRRGVNPYEQYF
-,TRBV27,-,TRBJ2-3,TGTGCCAGCAGTTCTCAGGGGGATACGCAGTATTTT,CASSSQGDTQYF
-,TRBV6-5,-,TRBJ2-3,TGTGCCAGCAGTTACTCGAGGGGGGGGCCAGATACGCAGTATTTT,CASSYSRGGPDTQYF
-,TRBV12-3/TRBV12-4,few,TRBJ2-3,TGTGCCAGCACTAACGAATCTAGTACGCAGTATTTT,CASTNESSTQYF
-,TRBV3-1/TRBV3-2,-,TRBJ2-1,TGTGCCAGCAGCCCAGTGGGGCCCATTCGGCGCCCCATACCGGCCTACAATGAGCAGTTCTTC,CASSPVGPIRRPIPAYNEQFF
TRBD2,TRBV11-1,-,TRBJ2-3,TGTGCCAGCAGCGCCGGACTAGAATACACAGATACGCAGTATTTT,CASSAGLEYTDTQYF
TRBD1,TRBV11-2,-,TRBJ1-2,TGTGCCAGCAGCCGAAACAGGGGGCAGGGCTACACCTTC,CASSRNRGQGYTF
-,TRBV6-1,-,TRBJ1-1,TGTGCCAGCAGTGAATATATGAACACTGAAGCTTTCTTT,CASSEYMNTEAFF
-,TRBV11-3,-,TRBJ2-7,TGTGCCAGCAGCTTAGATTACTACGAGCAGTACTTC,CASSLDYYEQYF
TRBD1,TRBV7-3,-,TRBJ1-4,TGTGCCAGCAGCTTAACGTGGGACAGGAATGAAAAACTGTTTTTT,CASSLTWDRNEKLFF
TRBD2,TRBV6-5,-,TRBJ2-7,TGTGCCAGCAGAACGGGGGGGGGCGAATCCTACGAGCAGTACTTC,CASRTGGGESYEQYF
-,TRBV28,-,TRBJ1-6,TGTGCCGCGGGGGGCGGAGTTAATTCACCCCTCCACTTT,CAAGGGVNSPLHF
TRBD2,TRBV11-2,-,TRBJ2-1,TGTGCCAGCAGCCCCCTAGCGGGAAATGAGCAGTTCTTC,CASSPLAGNEQFF
-,TRBV11-3,once,TRBJ1-5,TGTGCCAGCGTTCCCCTGACGGGACATCCCACGATGGGCAATCAGCCCCAGCATTTT,CASVPLTGHPTMGNQPQHF
-,TRBV30,-,TRBJ2-3,TGTGCCTGGAAGGTGGACATATACACAGATACGCAGTATTTT,CAWKVDIYTDTQYF
TRBD1,TRBV18,few,TRBJ2-2,TGTGCCAGCTCACCAGGGACAGGGACGGTCACCGGGGAGCTGTTTTTT,CASSPGTGTVTGELFF
-,TRBV9,-,TRBJ2-5,TGTGCCAGCAGCGTAAGGGGGGGGTACCAAGAGACCCAGTACTTC,CASSVRGGYQETQYF
TRBD2,TRBV19,once,TRBJ2-1,TGTGCCAGTAGTATCCCTAGCGGTCTCTACAATGAGCAGTTCTTC,CASSIPSGLYNEQFF